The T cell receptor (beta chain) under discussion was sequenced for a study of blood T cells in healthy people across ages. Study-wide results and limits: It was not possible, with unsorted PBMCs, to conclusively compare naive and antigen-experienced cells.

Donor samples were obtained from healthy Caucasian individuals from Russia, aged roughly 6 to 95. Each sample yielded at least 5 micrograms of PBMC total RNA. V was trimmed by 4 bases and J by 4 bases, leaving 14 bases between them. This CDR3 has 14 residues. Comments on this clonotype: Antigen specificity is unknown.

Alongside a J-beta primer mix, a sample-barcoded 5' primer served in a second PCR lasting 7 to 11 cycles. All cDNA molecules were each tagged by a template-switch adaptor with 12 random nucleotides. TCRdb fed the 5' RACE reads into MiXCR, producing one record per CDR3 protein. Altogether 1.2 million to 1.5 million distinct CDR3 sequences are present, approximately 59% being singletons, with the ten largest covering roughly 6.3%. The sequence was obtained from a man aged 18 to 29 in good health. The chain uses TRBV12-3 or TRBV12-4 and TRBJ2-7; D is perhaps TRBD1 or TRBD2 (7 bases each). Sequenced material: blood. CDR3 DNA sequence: TGTGCCAGCAGTTCGGGGGGACAGTTGTACGAGCAGTACTTC. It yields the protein CASSSGGQLYEQYF.